This entry features one TCR beta chain sequence. These data belong to a study of blood T cell repertoires in COVID-19. Original methodology: Estimation of nucleated cell counts relied on the amplification of reference gene primers. Data came from immunoSEQ multiplex PCR; TCRdb stores just in-frame clones and leaves some out. The V and J calls and clone size are taken from that table; D and trimming were inferred from the DNA. There are 300,000 to 400,000 clones in the sample; more than 75% occur only once, and roughly 1% lies in the top ten. Cohort assignment relied on participant-reported clinical history. CDR3 size: 11 residues. Germline loops: CDR1 MDHEN, CDR2 SYDVKM. The V and J ends lost 1 base and 7 bases respectively, with 4 bases between them.

This sequence originates from a woman in her thirties who had recovered from COVID-19. The specimen sequenced was PBMCs or T cells enriched from blood (not recorded which). The chain carries TRBV28 and TRBJ2-5; D call uncertain. This CDR3 reads CASSLSRTQYF. The CDR3 bases are TGTGCCAGCAGTTTATCCCGGACCCAGTACTTC.